A single sample gave rise to the 15 T cell receptor beta chains below, sequenced in a study of vaccination and CD4 T cells after COVID-19. These receptors have no known antigen. Researchers used the Oncomine TCR Beta short-read assay to sequence DNA from cultured CD4+ T cells. From the PCR reads, TCRdb called clonotypes with MiXCR, one entry per CDR3 protein. In the table there are under 20,000 distinct CDR3 sequences, around 60% of which are singletons. Treatment reported: 10-day PBMC culture with coronavirus spike peptide pools or control peptides (ViraFEST assay). Specimen: CD4+ T cells from blood, cultured in vitro. These receptors were obtained from a human donor who had recovered from COVID-19.

The genes are TRBV2 and TRBJ1-5; TRBD1 is a possible D gene (6 bases). From germline, CDR1 is SNHLY and CDR2 FYNNEI. CDR3 size: 17 residues. Deletions cut 6 bases from V and 2 bases from J, with 20 bases between. The CDR3 reads CASRPLQRGYGNQPQHF. The CDR3 nucleotides are TGTGCCAGCAGGCCTTTGCAGAGGGGGTACGGCAATCAGCCCCAGCATTTT.

This clonotype has only a few counts. The chain is built from TRBV14 and TRBJ2-1; a weak D match, TRBD1 (5 bases). The V and J ends lost 4 bases and 14 bases respectively, with 15 bases between them. Germline-derived CDR1 and CDR2 are SGHDN and FVKESK. CDR3 length equals 12 residues. Written as DNA, the CDR3 is TGTGCCAGCAGCCCCCTCCGTGACAGTAAGTTCTTC. Amino acid sequence: CASSPLRDSKFF.

This sequence joins TRBV27 and TRBJ1-1; D unresolved. V was pared by 2 bases and J by 1 base, with 8 bases between. Germline CDR1 MNHEY, CDR2 SMNVEV (reference sequence). CDR3 length: 14 residues. CDR3 sequence reads: CASSLRLGNTEAFF. CDR3 nucleotides: TGTGCCAGCAGTTTACGGTTGGGGAACACTGAAGCTTTCTTT.

This chain uses TRBV12-3 or TRBV12-4 with TRBJ1-2; the D is unclear. Trimming stripped 1 base from V and 4 bases from J, with 16 bases between. The CDR3 is 16 amino acids. CDR3 amino acids: CASSLGQSYGFYGYTF. In nucleotides, the CDR3 is TGTGCCAGCAGTTTAGGGCAGAGCTACGGCTTCTATGGCTACACCTTC.

This chain connects TRBV20-1 to TRBJ2-1; a weak D match, TRBD2 (6 bases). V lost 0 bases to trimming and J lost 1 base, with 16 bases between them. CDR3 length: 17 residues. Germline CDR1 reads DFQATT; CDR2 reads SNEGSKA (reference sequence). The CDR3 protein is CSARDLLGSRSYNEQFF. The DNA of the CDR3 is TGCAGTGCTAGAGACTTACTCGGGAGTAGATCCTACAATGAGCAGTTCTTC.

The chain uses TRBV11-3 and TRBJ2-1, with D uncertain. Germline V gene sequence: CDR1 SGHNT, CDR2 YENEEA. The CDR3 has 14 residues. V lost 5 bases and J lost 0, with 8 bases in between. The CDR3 bases are TGTGCCAGCAGCCCGGGCCCCTCCTACAATGAGCAGTTCTTC. It translates to CASSPGPSYNEQFF.

This clonotype was counted a few times. The rearrangement joins TRBV24-1 to TRBJ1-5; D is unclear. The length of the CDR3 is 11 residues. Germline V lookup: CDR1 KGHDR, CDR2 SFDVKD. Trimming stripped 0 bases from V and 11 bases from J, with 4 bases between. The CDR3 loop reads CATSDLGSQHF. For the CDR3, the DNA is TGTGCCACCAGTGATTTGGGGTCCCAGCATTTT.

The rearrangement links TRBV7-2 to TRBJ1-5, with D hard to call. The CDR3 loop spans 14 amino acids. With 5 bases removed from V and 4 bases from J, the gap between germline ends came to 12 bases. Germline lookup yields CDR1 SGHTA and CDR2 FQGNSA. Here the CDR3 reads CASSIKQNNQPQHF. Written as DNA, the CDR3 is TGTGCCAGCAGCATAAAACAGAATAATCAGCCCCAGCATTTT.

The chain combines TRBV24-1 with TRBJ2-2; 10 bases are a match to TRBD1. CDR1 is KGHDR, CDR2 SFDVKD, per germline. The CDR3 extends over 16 amino acids. V gave up 3 bases and J gave up 6 bases; unmatched junction bases: 6. The CDR3 sequence: CATSDPGTGASGELFF. CDR3 sequence (DNA): TGTGCCACCAGTGATCCCGGGACAGGGGCTTCCGGGGAGCTGTTTTTT.

V gene TRBV6-2 or TRBV6-3 combines with J gene TRBJ2-3; 8 nucleotides line up with TRBD1. This CDR3 is built from 15 residues. The germline V gene encodes CDR1 MNHEY and CDR2 SVGEGT. Trimming at V came to 6 bases and at J to 0 bases, leaving 5 bases not matched to a gene. The CDR3 nucleotides read TGTGCCAGCAGGCACAGGGGGTCGAGCACAGATACGCAGTATTTT. It yields the protein CASRHRGSSTDTQYF.

The V and J genes are TRBV10-1 and TRBJ2-2, with D unresolved. The CDR3 has 14 residues. The V and J ends lost 3 bases and 3 bases respectively, with 8 bases between them. Germline V gene data show CDR1 as WNHNN and CDR2 as SYGVQD (reference sequence). DNA of the CDR3: TGCGCCAGCAGTGACCCCGGATACACCGGGGAGCTGTTTTTT. This gives the protein CASSDPGYTGELFF.

This clonotype has a handful of counts. The chain uses TRBV20-1 and TRBJ2-3, with 9 bases identical to TRBD1. CDR1 is DFQATT, CDR2 SNEGSKA, per germline (reference sequence). The CDR3 runs 14 residues. Trimming removed 6 bases from V and 2 bases from J; junction bases left unmatched: 6. The CDR3 DNA reads TGCAGTGCCCCGGGACAGGGAAACACAGATACGCAGTATTTT. This codes for CSAPGQGNTDTQYF.

This clonotype was counted a few times. This sequence joins TRBV24-1 and TRBJ2-1, with D hard to call. The CDR3 is 12 residues long. V dropped 1 base and J dropped 7 bases, with 4 bases sitting between them. CDR1 and CDR2 from the germline V gene are KGHDR and SFDVKD. CDR3 amino acids: CATSDFWNEQFF. DNA of the CDR3: TGTGCCACCAGTGATTTCTGGAATGAGCAGTTCTTC.

V gene TRBV5-1 combines with J gene TRBJ1-4; D is uncertain. The CDR3 consists of 14 residues. The V and J ends lost 4 bases and 7 bases respectively, with 14 bases between them. CDR1 is SGHRS and CDR2 is YFSETQ in the germline V gene. For the CDR3, the DNA is TGCGCCAGCAGCGAGGGAGGGATGGGTGAAAAACTGTTTTTT. Translated, it gives CASSEGGMGEKLFF. The full variable domain, in which reference TRBV5-1 and TRBJ1-4 provide the parts outside the CDR3, is KAGVTQTPRYLIKTRGQQVTLSCSPISGHRSVSWYQQTPGQGLQFLFEYFSETQRNKGNFPGRFSGRQFSNSRSEMNVSTLELGDSALYLCASSEGGMGEKLFFGSGTQLSVL.

In this sample, this clonotype turned up once. V and J are TRBV7-3 and TRBJ1-1, with 9 bases identical to TRBD1. The V segment lost 4 bases and the J segment 4 bases; nucleotides outside the gene matches: 7. Per the germline V gene, CDR1 is SGHTA and CDR2 is FQGTGA. The CDR3 length is 15 residues. The DNA of the CDR3 is TGTGCCAGCAGCTCTACAGGGGGCGGTATCACTGAAGCTTTCTTT. Translation gives CASSSTGGGITEAFF.